The 30 T cell receptor beta chains in this list originate from one sample, sequenced in a study of blood T cell repertoires in COVID-19. Here immunoSEQ multiplex PCR was the method, and the copy in TCRdb shows in-frame clones only, minus some. The data contain 150,000 to 200,000 clones, about 81% of them singletons. Sequencing was done on a sample of peripheral blood. These receptor sequences come from a human donor in a cohort sampled during active COVID-19.

The chain is built from TRBV5-1 and TRBJ2-1; 8 bases line up with TRBD2. V was clipped by 3 bases and J by 6 bases; unmatched bases: 2. Germline CDR1 reads SGHRS; CDR2 reads YFSETQ. The CDR3 loop spans 13 amino acids. CDR3 DNA: TGCGCCAGCAGCTCGGGACTAGGCAATGAGCAGTTCTTC. This sequence encodes CASSSGLGNEQFF.

This chain connects TRBV9 to TRBJ2-1; TRBD2 matches 8 bases. This CDR3 is 17 amino acids long. Germline CDR1 SGDLS, CDR2 YYNGEE. V shed 3 bases, J shed 7 bases, and the junction held 15 bases outside the gene matches. The CDR3: CASSARGAGGARNEQFF. DNA for the CDR3: TGTGCCAGCAGCGCAAGAGGGGCGGGGGGCGCGAGGAATGAGCAGTTCTTC.

The rearrangement joins TRBV12-3 or TRBV12-4 to TRBJ1-1, with no clear D. V lost 0 bases and J lost 6, with 8 bases in between. The CDR3 extends over 13 amino acids. The CDR3 protein is CASSLAKRAEAFF. The CDR3 DNA sequence: TGTGCCAGCAGTTTAGCTAAGAGGGCTGAAGCTTTCTTT.

The V gene is TRBV28, the J gene TRBJ1-3, with unresolved D. The CDR3 runs 12 residues. Trimming shortened V by 7 bases and J by 2 bases, and 6 bases separated the two germline ends. From germline, CDR1 is MDHEN and CDR2 SYDVKM. CDR3 sequence: CASNGPGNTIYF. The DNA of the CDR3 is TGTGCCAGCAATGGGCCTGGAAACACCATATATTTT.

The chain couples TRBV2 to TRBJ2-5; D uncertain. Germline-derived CDR1 and CDR2 are SNHLY and FYNNEI. V was trimmed by 5 bases and J by 2 bases, leaving 15 bases between them. There are 15 residues in the CDR3. The CDR3 sequence: CASSLPTSYQETQYF. CDR3 nucleotides: TGTGCCAGCAGTCTACCAACTTCTTATCAAGAGACCCAGTACTTC.

The chain uses TRBV9 and TRBJ2-2; 11 nucleotides align to TRBD2. The CDR3 extends over 15 amino acids. CDR1 and CDR2 (germline): SGDLS, YYNGEE. V dropped 4 bases and J dropped 5; count of bases not matched to a gene: 4. CDR3 loop: CASSLSGGATGELFF. The DNA of the CDR3 is TGTGCCAGCAGCCTTAGCGGGGGGGCTACCGGGGAGCTGTTTTTT.

This clone was counted between two and nine times. The chain joins TRBV15 to TRBJ2-3; possibly TRBD2 for D (7 bases). CDR1 and CDR2 from the germline V gene are LNHNV and YYDKDF (reference sequence). CDR3 length: 14 amino acids. The germline V and J ends were trimmed by 9 bases and 0 bases, with 13 bases remaining between them. CDR3 nucleotides: TGTGCCACAGGGGGGGGGTCTAGCACAGATACGCAGTATTTT. Its protein product is CATGGGSSTDTQYF.

The chain uses TRBV10-3 and TRBJ2-7; D might be TRBD1 (6 bases). Trimming shortened V by 6 bases and J by 2 bases, and 17 bases separated the two germline ends. This CDR3 spans 15 amino acids. The germline V gene has CDR1 ENHRY and CDR2 SYGVKD. The CDR3 protein is CAIRFEVQGTYEQYF. DNA for the CDR3: TGTGCCATCAGGTTCGAGGTGCAGGGGACCTACGAGCAGTACTTC.

This clone was detected many times. The V gene is TRBV10-1, the J gene TRBJ2-1; TRBD2 agrees at 7 bases. The CDR3 is made up of 13 amino acids. CDR1 is WNHNN, CDR2 SYGVQD, per germline (reference sequence). Unmatched junction bases numbered 7, after V lost 6 bases and J lost 8 bases. The CDR3 reads CASRLVAGHEQFF. Written as DNA, the CDR3 is TGCGCCAGCAGGCTCGTAGCGGGCCATGAGCAGTTCTTC.

This chain connects TRBV19 to TRBJ2-5; D might be TRBD1 (6 bases). CDR3 length equals 15 residues. The V end was cut by 8 bases, the J end by 1 base, with 17 bases between. Germline V lookup: CDR1 LNHDA, CDR2 SQIVND (reference sequence). CDR3 sequence: CASRAGAITQETQYF. CDR3 DNA: TGTGCCAGTCGGGCAGGGGCGATTACCCAAGAGACCCAGTACTTC.

This chain links TRBV30 with TRBJ2-7, with 8 bases fitting TRBD1. The V segment lost 1 base and the J segment 3 bases; nucleotides outside the gene matches: 2. CDR3 length: 13 residues. The germline CDR1 and CDR2 sequences are GTSNPN and SVGIG (reference sequence). The CDR3 region has the DNA TGTGCCTGGAGTGGGACAGGGAACTACGAGCAGTACTTC. Its translation: CAWSGTGNYEQYF.

This clone was detected a few times. The chain carries TRBV7-8 and TRBJ1-1, with 8 nucleotides matching TRBD1. Trimming cost V 2 bases and J 1 base; bases outside gene matches: 3. The germline V gene encodes CDR1 SGHVS and CDR2 FQNEAQ. The CDR3 is made up of 15 amino acids. The CDR3 is CASSLRTGSNTEAFF. CDR3 nucleotides: TGTGCCAGCAGCTTACGGACAGGGTCGAACACTGAAGCTTTCTTT.

The chain employs TRBV11-1 and TRBJ1-1, with 11 bases that match TRBD1. Germline V lookup: CDR1 SGHAT, CDR2 FQDESV (reference sequence). This CDR3 is built from 16 residues. After removal of 1 base from V and 4 bases from J, the junction contained 5 bases not matched to a gene. This CDR3 is CASSLGGTGGGTEAFF. The CDR3 DNA reads as TGTGCCAGCAGCTTAGGTGGGACAGGGGGTGGCACTGAAGCTTTCTTT. The variable domain in full, completed from reference TRBV11-1 and TRBJ1-1, reads EAEVAQSPRYKITEKSQAVAFWCDPISGHATLYWYRQILGQGPELLVQFQDESVVDDSQLPKDRFSAERLKGVDSTLKIQPAELGDSAMYLCASSLGGTGGGTEAFFGQGTRLTVV.

The sample holds many counts of this clone. This chain joins TRBV6-2 or TRBV6-3 and TRBJ2-2, with 7 bases matching TRBD1. CDR3 length: 14 amino acids. Germline-derived CDR1 and CDR2 are MNHEY and SVGEGT. Germline trimming cut 2 bases from V and 6 bases from J; bases unmatched to any gene: 3. CDR3 residues: CASSYLTGAGELFF. The CDR3, as DNA: TGTGCCAGCAGTTACCTTACAGGGGCCGGGGAGCTGTTTTTT.

The chain recombines TRBV24-1 with TRBJ2-3; no reliable D call. From germline, CDR1 is KGHDR and CDR2 SFDVKD. This CDR3 region has 15 residues. V lost 2 bases to trimming and J lost 1 base, with 9 bases between them. The CDR3 DNA reads TGTGCCACCAGTGATTCTTACTCGCGCACAGATACGCAGTATTTT. This sequence encodes CATSDSYSRTDTQYF.

The chain links TRBV2 to TRBJ2-5; D ambiguous. The CDR3 covers 11 residues. Deletions cut 6 bases from V and 5 bases from J, with 7 bases between. Germline V lookup: CDR1 SNHLY, CDR2 FYNNEI. The CDR3 DNA reads as TGTGCCAGCAGCCTGTCCGAGACCCAGTACTTC. It specifies CASSLSETQYF.

The chain uses TRBV6-5 and TRBJ2-5; a possible D gene is TRBD1 (5 bases). The V and J ends lost 2 bases and 4 bases respectively, with 11 bases between them. Germline V gene data show CDR1 as MNHEY and CDR2 as SVGAGI. The CDR3 is 14 amino acids. CDR3 region: CASSYPGQGETQYF. The CDR3 nucleotides are TGTGCCAGCAGTTACCCTGGCCAGGGAGAGACCCAGTACTTC.

This clone was recorded many times. The J gene is TRBJ1-4, the V gene TRBV6-5; 11 nucleotides match TRBD1. Trimming at V came to 5 bases and at J to 6 bases, leaving 5 bases not matched to a gene. This CDR3 comprises 15 residues. CDR1 MNHEY and CDR2 SVGAGI come from the germline V gene. The CDR3, as DNA: TGTGCCAGCAGTCGCCGGGACAGGGGGGATGAAAAACTGTTTTTT. This gives the protein CASSRRDRGDEKLFF.

J is TRBJ1-2 and V is TRBV6-5; D is unresolved. V was shortened by 4 bases and J by 4 bases, with 16 bases between the two germline ends. CDR3 length equals 15 residues. CDR1 is MNHEY and CDR2 is SVGAGI in the germline V gene. CDR3 amino acids: CASSFDGDLSYGYTF. CDR3 coding DNA: TGTGCCAGCAGTTTCGACGGAGACCTGTCCTATGGCTACACCTTC.

This rearrangement joins TRBV6-2 or TRBV6-3 to TRBJ2-7, with 7 bases fitting TRBD2. Germline CDR1 is MNHEY and CDR2 is SVGEGT. After removal of 1 base from V and 6 bases from J, the junction contained 3 bases not matched to a gene. The CDR3 has 13 amino acids. The CDR3 region is CASSYWGGSEQYF. The CDR3 nucleotides are TGTGCCAGCAGTTACTGGGGAGGGAGCGAGCAGTACTTC.

The chain combines TRBV5-1 with TRBJ1-1; D is undetermined. The CDR3 totals 13 residues. The ends were cut back, 1 base at V and 0 bases at J, with 4 bases in the middle. The germline gives CDR1 SGHRS, CDR2 YFSETQ. This chain's CDR3 is CASSLFMNTEAFF. The CDR3 DNA sequence: TGCGCCAGCAGCTTGTTTATGAACACTGAAGCTTTCTTT. The whole variable domain, remainder taken from reference TRBV5-1 and TRBJ1-1, is KAGVTQTPRYLIKTRGQQVTLSCSPISGHRSVSWYQQTPGQGLQFLFEYFSETQRNKGNFPGRFSGRQFSNSRSEMNVSTLELGDSALYLCASSLFMNTEAFFGQGTRLTVV.

The chain is built from TRBV14 and TRBJ1-1; no firm D call. V was trimmed by 1 base and J by 0 bases, leaving 3 bases between them. The CDR3 loop spans 13 amino acids. Germline loops: CDR1 SGHDN, CDR2 FVKESK. CDR3 sequence reads: CASSQVMNTEAFF. DNA of the CDR3: TGTGCCAGCAGCCAAGTTATGAACACTGAAGCTTTCTTT.

The gene calls are TRBV15 and TRBJ1-5, with D possibly matching TRBD1 (5 bases). There are 14 residues in the CDR3. Trimming shortened V by 1 base and J by 4 bases, and 8 bases separated the two germline ends. In germline, CDR1 is LNHNV, CDR2 YYDKDF (reference sequence). The chain's CDR3 is CATSRAAGNQPQHF. The CDR3 DNA follows: TGTGCCACCAGCAGAGCCGCAGGGAATCAGCCCCAGCATTTT.

V usage is TRBV7-2 and J usage is TRBJ2-2, with a weak D call TRBD1 (5 bases). CDR1 SGHTA and CDR2 FQGNSA come from the germline V gene. The V and J ends lost 2 bases and 7 bases respectively, with 11 bases between them. The CDR3 runs 14 residues. The CDR3 sequence: CASSLIGALGELFF. The CDR3 DNA sequence: TGTGCCAGCAGCTTAATTGGGGCGCTCGGGGAGCTGTTTTTT.

The chain employs TRBV9 and TRBJ1-1; D is uncertain. The CDR3 contains 15 residues. V dropped 2 bases and J dropped 5 bases, with 16 bases sitting between them. The germline CDR1 and CDR2 sequences are SGDLS and YYNGEE. CDR3 bases: TGTGCCAGCAGCGTGATCTACGGTCCCCGGACTGAAGCTTTCTTT. Its protein is CASSVIYGPRTEAFF.

The gene calls are TRBV13 and TRBJ2-1; no firm D call. Looked up from germline, CDR1 is PRHDT and CDR2 is FYEKMQ (reference sequence). V was pared by 1 base and J by 9 bases, with 13 bases between. The CDR3 spans 14 residues. The CDR3 loop is CASSLEPGFGEQFF. CDR3 coding DNA: TGTGCCAGCAGCTTAGAACCCGGGTTCGGTGAGCAGTTCTTC.

V usage is TRBV12-3 or TRBV12-4 and J usage is TRBJ1-4; D gene uncertain. Trimming pared 10 bases from V and 3 bases from J, leaving 12 bases between. The CDR3 is 13 residues long. CDR3 DNA sequence: TGTGCCACCCAACGACGGGCTAATGAAAAACTGTTTTTT. Translated: CATQRRANEKLFF.

J is TRBJ2-2 and V is TRBV11-3; 10 bases map to TRBD2. Trimming removed 5 bases from V and 4 bases from J; junction bases left unmatched: 4. There are 15 residues in the CDR3. Germline V CDR1 and CDR2: SGHNT, YENEEA. This CDR3 reads CASSALAGGTGELFF. CDR3 sequence (DNA): TGTGCCAGCAGCGCCTTAGCGGGAGGCACCGGGGAGCTGTTTTTT.

This clone has just a few counts. The gene calls are TRBV18 and TRBJ2-6; a possible D gene is TRBD1 (5 bases). With 2 bases removed from V and 0 bases from J, the gap between germline ends came to 11 bases. The CDR3 runs to 17 residues. Germline CDR1 is KGHSH and CDR2 is LQKENI. The CDR3 here is CASSPLQARSGANVLTF. The DNA of the CDR3 is TGTGCCAGCTCACCATTACAGGCCCGCTCTGGGGCCAACGTCCTGACTTTC.

The chain recombines TRBV5-8 with TRBJ2-1, with no clear D. Germline CDR1 reads SGHTS; CDR2 reads YDEGEE. V was pared by 0 bases and J by 4 bases, with 11 bases between. The CDR3 spans 15 residues. CDR3 region: CASSLARGRYNEQFF. In DNA form, the CDR3 reads TGTGCCAGCAGCTTGGCCCGAGGCCGTTACAATGAGCAGTTCTTC.